This T cell receptor (beta chain) was identified during a study of blood T cells in healthy people across ages. Study overall: With template switching, about one barcoded beta molecule was captured per two T cells.

Each sample yielded at least 6 micrograms of PBMC total RNA. Alongside a J-beta primer mix, a sample-barcoded 5' primer served in a second PCR lasting about 7 to 12 cycles. Every sample gave at least 2.5 million paired-end reads containing CDR3. TCRdb analysed the 5' RACE reads with MiXCR anew, one entry per CDR3 protein. Of about 730,000 distinct CDR3 sequences in the sample, around 46% were seen once. The germline V gene encodes CDR1 SGHTA and CDR2 FQGNSA. CDR3 length equals 14 residues. Deletions cut 5 bases from V and 5 bases from J, with 15 bases between. The chain has TRBV7-2 and TRBJ2-5; D is perhaps TRBD2 (5 bases). Material for sequencing was blood. This clonotype was sampled from a woman aged 55 to 70 in good health. CDR3 DNA sequence: TGTGCCAGCAGCCCCCGGGGAAACTCGGAGACCCAGTACTTC. Protein product: CASSPRGNSETQYF.